These 4 T cell receptor beta chains came from one sample sequenced in a study of tissue T cells after allogeneic stem cell transplantation. Adult allogeneic hematopoietic cell transplant recipients with steroid-refractory graft-versus-host disease were prospectively enrolled for research autopsy. Libraries were prepared by immunoSEQ multiplex PCR; TCRdb keeps only in-frame clonotypes and omits some of them. The table shows about 3,300 clones, with roughly 76% occurring only once. The specimen was small intestine tissue, collected at autopsy. Source of these receptors: a male patient of 60 years or more with steroid-refractory graft-versus-host disease after an allogeneic stem cell transplant. The graft donor may be the source of some T cells.

CDR3 sequence reads: CASSILTDISNSYEQYF. In DNA, the CDR3 is TGTGCCAGCAGCATCCTGACGGACATATCCAACTCCTACGAGCAGTACTTC. J is TRBJ2-7 and V is TRBV11-2, with TRBD1 as a possible D gene (5 bases). This CDR3 is built from 17 residues. Trimming pared 5 bases from V and 0 bases from J, leaving 20 bases between. Germline V lookup: CDR1 SGHAT, CDR2 FQNNGV.

This chain joins TRBV28 and TRBJ1-6, with TRBD1 as a possible D gene (6 bases). The CDR3 consists of 15 residues. Germline V gene data show CDR1 as MDHEN and CDR2 as SYDVKM. The V end lost 5 bases, the J end lost 6 bases, and 14 bases lay between the germline ends. CDR3 DNA: TGTGCCAGCAGTCCTTTGGGGACACGTAATTCACCCCTCCACTTT. This gives the protein CASSPLGTRNSPLHF.

The chain is built from TRBV5-1 and TRBJ1-4; D ambiguous. V dropped 4 bases and J dropped 4 bases, with 17 bases sitting between them. Germline values: CDR1 SGHRS, CDR2 YFSETQ. The CDR3 is 16 residues long. The chain's CDR3 is CASSPLGRGYNEKLFF. Here the CDR3 DNA reads TGCGCCAGCAGCCCCCTCGGGCGGGGATATAATGAAAAACTGTTTTTT.

The chain recombines TRBV27 with TRBJ1-6; weak D call: TRBD1 (6 bases). V was trimmed by 3 bases and J by 9 bases, leaving 18 bases between them. Germline CDR1 reads MNHEY; CDR2 reads SMNVEV (reference sequence). The CDR3 consists of 16 residues. CDR3 bases: TGTGCCAGCAGTTTGCATGTCTCCCGAGGGGGTTCACCCCTCCACTTT. Amino acids: CASSLHVSRGGSPLHF.